One sample yielded the 20 T cell receptor beta chains listed below, sequenced in a study of tumor T cells in aggressive B-cell lymphoma. Method: immunoSEQ multiplex PCR; TCRdb's copy keeps in-frame clones and lacks some. The table shows just under 300 clones, with about 83% occurring only once. The sequencing sample was made of tumor tissue. The source is an adult with diffuse large B cell lymphoma.

This chain links TRBV18 with TRBJ1-2, with 10 bases matching TRBD1. V gave up 3 bases and J gave up 3 bases; unmatched junction bases: 10. CDR3 length equals 17 residues. The germline gives CDR1 KGHSH, CDR2 LQKENI. CDR3 protein: CASSPWWSGQGDYGYTF. Here the CDR3 DNA reads TGTGCCAGCTCACCGTGGTGGTCCGGACAGGGGGACTATGGCTACACCTTC.

This sequence joins TRBV5-4 and TRBJ1-1, with D unresolved. Germline V lookup: CDR1 SGHNT, CDR2 YYREEE (reference sequence). The CDR3 runs to 14 residues. V gave up 0 bases and J gave up 1 base, with 7 bases separating them. The CDR3 DNA sequence: TGTGCCAGCAGCTTGGGGCCGGGGAACACTGAAGCTTTCTTT. Amino acid sequence: CASSLGPGNTEAFF.

The rearrangement joins TRBV7-6 to TRBJ2-7; the D gene is possibly TRBD1 (5 bases). Between the trimmed V and J ends, which lost 4 bases and 3 bases, there was a span of 10 bases. This CDR3 is 13 amino acids long. Germline values: CDR1 SGHVS, CDR2 FNYEAQ. The CDR3 loop reads CASSSGPNYEQYF. The CDR3 bases are TGTGCCAGCAGCTCAGGGCCGAACTACGAGCAGTACTTC.

Note on this clone: An end of the junction differs from the germline gene, which may be a read error. This chain links TRBV19 with TRBJ1-6, with D possibly matching TRBD1 (6 bases). The germline V gene encodes CDR1 LNHDA and CDR2 SQIVND (reference sequence). This CDR3 has 16 amino acids. CDR3: CASRTDSNSYNSSLHF. The CDR3 DNA reads TGTGCCAGTCGGACGGACAGTAATTCCTATAATTCATCCCTCCACTTT.

V is TRBV27 and J is TRBJ2-7; 12 bases line up with TRBD2. Germline loops: CDR1 MNHEY, CDR2 SMNVEV (reference sequence). This CDR3 comprises 14 residues. V was pared by 4 bases and J by 7 bases, with 5 bases of the junction left unmatched. CDR3 sequence reads: CASSSSGRANEQYF. In nucleotides, the CDR3 is TGTGCCAGCAGTTCTAGCGGGAGGGCTAATGAGCAGTACTTC.

The rearrangement links TRBV9 to TRBJ2-2, with 8 bases that match TRBD2. The CDR3 contains 16 residues. Germline V gene sequence: CDR1 SGDLS, CDR2 YYNGEE. The junction had 8 bases not matched to a gene; V was cut back by 0 bases and J by 7 bases. Here the CDR3 reads CASSVGDSGAFGELFF. The DNA for the CDR3 is TGTGCCAGCAGCGTAGGAGATAGCGGGGCCTTCGGGGAGCTGTTTTTT.

Regarding this clone: This clone may be a read error of a much larger clone one base away. J is TRBJ2-7 and V is TRBV5-1, with 7 positions matching TRBD1. CDR3 length: 15 amino acids. The J segment lost 5 bases and the V segment lost 0 bases, leaving 8 bases of the junction unmatched. The V gene's germline CDR1 is SGHRS and CDR2 YFSETQ. The CDR3 sequence: CASSLAPGQPDEQYF. The CDR3 DNA reads TGCGCCAGCAGCTTGGCCCCGGGACAGCCCGACGAGCAGTACTTC.

The V call is TRBV28, the J call TRBJ1-2; no definite D call. V was shortened by 3 bases and J by 4 bases, with 12 bases between the two germline ends. The CDR3 runs 14 residues. From germline, CDR1 is MDHEN and CDR2 SYDVKM. As DNA, the CDR3 is TGTGCCAGCAGTTTTCTAGCGACACGCTATGGCTACACCTTC. Protein product: CASSFLATRYGYTF.

This clone was observed a few times. The chain uses TRBV7-2 and TRBJ2-5, with 12 bases that match TRBD2. Trimming cost V 4 bases and J 3 bases; bases outside gene matches: 0. Germline loops: CDR1 SGHTA, CDR2 FQGNSA. The CDR3 has 14 residues. CDR3 amino acids: CASSWTSGEETQYF. The CDR3 region has the DNA TGTGCCAGCAGCTGGACTAGCGGGGAAGAGACCCAGTACTTC.

The V and J genes are TRBV28 and TRBJ2-7; 8 positions agree with TRBD1. Germline values: CDR1 MDHEN, CDR2 SYDVKM. V was clipped by 5 bases and J by 4 bases; unmatched bases: 10. CDR3 length: 15 residues. Here the CDR3 DNA reads TGTGCCAGCAGTACCCGGACAGGGAGCGAGTACGAGCAGTACTTC. It specifies CASSTRTGSEYEQYF.

V is TRBV4-3 and J is TRBJ1-1; D is perhaps TRBD1 (6 bases). The germline V gene encodes CDR1 LGHNA and CDR2 YSLEER. The CDR3 contains 13 residues. The V gene lost 1 base and the J gene lost 7 bases, with 10 bases spanning the gap. In DNA, the CDR3 is TGCGCCAGCAGCCAAGGCGTACAGGGTGAAGCTTTCTTT. This gives the protein CASSQGVQGEAFF.

The chain combines TRBV19 with TRBJ1-3; D is uncertain. This CDR3 region has 13 residues. Looked up from germline, CDR1 is LNHDA and CDR2 is SQIVND (reference sequence). Trimming took 3 bases from V and 2 from J, leaving 5 bases between them. CDR3 sequence reads: CASSISAGNTIYF. The CDR3, as DNA: TGTGCCAGTAGTATTTCAGCTGGAAACACCATATATTTT. The whole variable domain, remainder taken from reference TRBV19 and TRBJ1-3, is DGGITQSPKYLFRKEGQNVTLSCEQNLNHDAMYWYRQDPGQGLRLIYYSQIVNDFQKGDIAEGYSVSREKKESFPLTVTSAQKNPTAFYLCASSISAGNTIYFGEGSWLTVV.

V and J are TRBV2 and TRBJ1-1; D call uncertain. The CDR3 is 13 residues long. Germline V gives CDR1 SNHLY, CDR2 FYNNEI. CDR3 loop: CACEIFMNTEAFF. CDR3 bases: TGTGCGTGCGAAATTTTCATGAACACTGAAGCTTTCTTT.

The J gene is TRBJ2-7, the V gene TRBV29-1, with 10 positions matching TRBD2. The CDR3 consists of 13 residues. The V gene's germline CDR1 is SQVTM and CDR2 ANQGSEA. Trimming cost V 7 bases and J 0 bases; bases outside gene matches: 3. This chain's CDR3 is CSALAGDSYEQYF. In DNA, the CDR3 is TGCAGCGCTCTAGCGGGAGACTCCTACGAGCAGTACTTC.

The chain is built from TRBV23-1 and TRBJ2-5, with TRBD1 matching over 9 bases. TRBV23-1 is marked as an open reading frame, function uncertain. With V trimmed by 1 base and J by 6 bases, 6 bases remained unmatched. The CDR3 totals 15 residues. CDR3 region: CASSQWDRELKTQYF. As DNA, the CDR3 is TGCGCCAGCAGTCAATGGGACAGGGAATTAAAGACCCAGTACTTC.

The chain carries TRBV7-2 and TRBJ2-7; perhaps TRBD2 as D (5 bases). V lost 3 bases to trimming and J lost 8 bases, with 11 bases between them. Germline V gives CDR1 SGHTA, CDR2 FQGNSA. The CDR3 is 12 amino acids. In nucleotides, the CDR3 is TGTGCCAGCAGCTTCCCGACCGGGAAGCAGTACTTC. It encodes CASSFPTGKQYF. Drawing the rest from reference TRBV7-2 and TRBJ2-7, the complete variable domain is GAGVSQSPSNKVTEKGKDVELRCDPISGHTALYWYRQSLGQGLEFLIYFQGNSAPDKSGLPSDRFSAERTGGSVSTLTIQRTQQEDSAVYLCASSFPTGKQYFGPGTRLTVT.

The V gene is TRBV6-5, the J gene TRBJ2-5, with 8 positions matching TRBD2. From germline, CDR1 is MNHEY and CDR2 SVGAGI. CDR3 length: 14 amino acids. The trim removed 8 bases at V and 5 bases at J, leaving 10 bases unmatched. The chain's CDR3 is CASAWFGGAETQYF. The CDR3 DNA reads TGTGCCAGCGCTTGGTTCGGGGGGGCGGAGACCCAGTACTTC.

The chain is built from TRBV5-1 and TRBJ1-6; 10 bases fit TRBD1. Germline loops: CDR1 SGHRS, CDR2 YFSETQ. Trimming removed 4 bases from V and 5 bases from J; junction bases left unmatched: 3. CDR3 length equals 15 residues. This chain's CDR3 is CASSLGQGNNSPLHF. As DNA, the CDR3 is TGCGCCAGCAGCCTGGGACAGGGGAATAATTCACCCCTCCACTTT.

This clone was seen more than once but under ten times. The genes are TRBV7-9 and TRBJ1-4, with D maybe TRBD1 (6 bases). The CDR3 spans 15 residues. Between the trimmed V and J ends, which lost 3 bases and 6 bases, there was a span of 14 bases. Germline lookup yields CDR1 SEHNR and CDR2 FQNEAQ (reference sequence). DNA for the CDR3: TGTGCCAGCAGCTTTCTTCAGGGGAACGATGAAAAACTGTTTTTT. Translation: CASSFLQGNDEKLFF.

This chain connects TRBV6-6 to TRBJ2-2, with 7 bases aligning to TRBD1. With V trimmed by 0 bases and J by 9 bases, 10 bases remained unmatched. Germline CDR1 MNHNY, CDR2 SVGAGI (reference sequence). The length of the CDR3 is 16 residues. CDR3 residues: CASSYSSTGVTRELFF. CDR3 nucleotide sequence: TGTGCCAGCAGTTACTCTTCCACAGGGGTGACCAGGGAGCTGTTTTTT.